Listed below are T cell receptor beta chains from one sample, sequenced in a study of T-cell reconstitution after alpha-beta-depleted transplantation in children. TCRdb redid the calling of the PCR reads with MiXCR, one entry per CDR3 protein. The sample lists 750,000 to 950,000 distinct CDR3 sequences, 15% to 20% seen once, with just under 5% in the top ten. The starting material was PBMCs, mostly from graft donor cells, obtained 360 days after TCRalphabeta/CD19-depleted stem cell transplant. These receptors originate from a male patient under 18 who had a stem cell transplant for acute lymphoblastic leukemia, so the T cells may come from the graft donor. Both conserved end residues are part of each CDR3. A D gene is named only where the DNA matches it firmly. Rows give clone size only sometimes, using once, few, many, or a class for an expanded clone.

size,V,J,D,CDR3,DNA
few,TRBV5-1,TRBJ2-7,TRBD1,CASSLGTGYSYEQYF,TGCGCCAGCAGCTTGGGGACAGGGTATTCCTACGAGCAGTACTTC
-,TRBV7-9,TRBJ1-5,TRBD1,CASSPTTGGLDQPQHF,TGTGCCAGCAGCCCAACGACAGGGGGTCTTGATCAGCCCCAGCATTTT
-,TRBV29-1,TRBJ2-1,-,CSVEDQAAFF,TGCAGCGTTGAAGACCAAGCCGCCTTCTTC
-,TRBV27,TRBJ1-5,TRBD1,CASSGGLRGRSLRSQPQHF,TGTGCCAGCAGTGGGGGGTTGAGGGGGCGGTCTCTTCGTAGTCAGCCCCAGCATTTT
few,TRBV6-2/TRBV6-3,TRBJ2-7,-,CASSYWAGYWYEQYF,TGTGCCAGCAGTTACTGGGCAGGGTATTGGTACGAGCAGTACTTC
few,TRBV4-1,TRBJ1-6,-,CASSQGGVSGSPLHF,TGCGCCAGCAGCCAAGGGGGAGTTTCAGGCTCACCCCTCCACTTT
-,TRBV12-3/TRBV12-4,TRBJ2-7,TRBD2,CASSLKGGGLANYEQYF,TGTGCCAGCAGTTTAAAGGGGGGGGGACTAGCGAACTACGAGCAGTACTTC
-,TRBV5-1,TRBJ2-7,TRBD1,CASSSRTGVPYEQYF,TGCGCCAGCAGCTCTCGGACAGGGGTCCCCTACGAGCAGTACTTC
-,TRBV7-6,TRBJ2-7,TRBD2,CASSPRLAGAYYEQYF,TGTGCCAGCAGCCCTCGGTTAGCGGGAGCCTACTACGAGCAGTACTTC
-,TRBV7-2,TRBJ2-7,TRBD2,CASSFGGGVTYEQYF,TGTGCCAGCAGCTTTGGGGGGGGAGTAACTTACGAGCAGTACTTC
few,TRBV5-1,TRBJ2-1,-,CASSWGSSGPYNEQFF,TGCGCCAGCAGCTGGGGCTCGAGCGGGCCCTACAATGAGCAGTTCTTC
-,TRBV9,TRBJ2-2,-,CASSVGFSRNTGELFF,TGTGCCAGCAGCGTTGGATTCTCAAGGAACACCGGGGAGCTGTTTTTT
many,TRBV29-1,TRBJ1-2,-,CSVVPPSPLKDTANYGYTF,TGCAGCGTTGTCCCTCCGTCCCCCCTAAAGGACACGGCGAACTATGGCTACACCTTC
many,TRBV28,TRBJ1-5,TRBD1,CASSLSRQGAGQPQHF,TGTGCCAGCAGTTTAAGCAGGCAGGGGGCAGGGCAGCCCCAGCATTTT
-,TRBV7-2,TRBJ1-4,-,CASRPLGARWDEKLFF,TGTGCCAGCAGGCCTTTGGGGGCTAGGTGGGATGAAAAACTGTTTTTT
few,TRBV6-5,TRBJ2-1,TRBD2,CASSYFGTSGLNEQFF,TGTGCCAGCAGTTACTTCGGGACTAGCGGGCTTAATGAGCAGTTCTTC
few,TRBV5-1,TRBJ2-3,-,CASSLELVGINTQYF,TGCGCCAGCAGCTTGGAGCTCGTTGGGATAAATACGCAGTATTTT
-,TRBV15,TRBJ2-3,TRBD2,CATSSQRAGESDTQYF,TGTGCCACCAGCTCCCAAAGGGCGGGGGAGTCAGATACGCAGTATTTT